The rows below give T cell receptor beta chains drawn from one sample of a study of response to subunit inactivated influenza vaccine. A single record per CDR3 protein comes from TCRdb applying MiXCR to the RT-PCR reads. The sample consists of around 580,000 distinct CDR3 sequences, 10% to 15% of them appearing once. The starting material was PBMCs from blood, obtained on the day of vaccination. The source of these receptors is a man between 50 and 59 years old who received an inactivated influenza vaccine. Each CDR3 is given with its conserved first and last residue. The order of the fields is CDR3 length, clone size, J gene, V gene, D gene, CDR3 protein, CDR3 DNA. D genes are given only for firm matches. Expanded clones are given a class, and other clones once, few, many or no size at all.

CDR3 length: 13; clone size: .; J gene: TRBJ2-3; V gene: TRBV4-3; D gene: TRBD1; CDR3 protein: CASSRGTADTQYF; CDR3 DNA: TGCGCCAGCAGCCGAGGGACAGCAGATACGCAGTATTTT
CDR3 length: 15; clone size: few; J gene: TRBJ2-7; V gene: TRBV6-5; D gene: TRBD2; CDR3 protein: CASSSSASGSYEQYF; CDR3 DNA: TGTGCCAGCAGTTCCAGTGCTAGCGGGTCCTACGAGCAGTACTTC
CDR3 length: 13; clone size: .; J gene: TRBJ2-2; V gene: TRBV6-1; D gene: TRBD2; CDR3 protein: CASRPGGGGELFF; CDR3 DNA: TGTGCCAGCAGGCCGGGAGGGGGCGGGGAGCTGTTTTTT
CDR3 length: 12; clone size: .; J gene: TRBJ1-1; V gene: TRBV19; D gene: .; CDR3 protein: CASGPGNTEAFF; CDR3 DNA: TGTGCCAGTGGCCCAGGGAACACTGAAGCTTTCTTT
CDR3 length: 13; clone size: .; J gene: TRBJ1-2; V gene: TRBV29-1; D gene: .; CDR3 protein: CSVIKQENYGYTF; CDR3 DNA: TGCAGCGTCATTAAACAGGAGAACTATGGCTACACCTTC
CDR3 length: 14; clone size: .; J gene: TRBJ2-2; V gene: TRBV5-1; D gene: .; CDR3 protein: CASTYAGNTGELFF; CDR3 DNA: TGCGCCAGCACCTACGCAGGGAACACCGGGGAGCTGTTTTTT
CDR3 length: 16; clone size: .; J gene: TRBJ2-7; V gene: TRBV7-2; D gene: TRBD1; CDR3 protein: CASSLFGTGIPYEQYF; CDR3 DNA: TGTGCCAGCAGCCTCTTCGGGACAGGGATACCGTACGAGCAGTACTTC
CDR3 length: 18; clone size: .; J gene: TRBJ1-4; V gene: TRBV18; D gene: .; CDR3 protein: CASSHGPTGYATNEKLFF; CDR3 DNA: TGTGCCAGCTCCCATGGCCCGACAGGCTATGCAACTAATGAAAAACTGTTTTTT
CDR3 length: 15; clone size: few; J gene: TRBJ1-3; V gene: TRBV7-2; D gene: .; CDR3 protein: CASSLAPTSGNTIYF; CDR3 DNA: TGTGCCAGCAGCTTAGCGCCTACAAGTGGAAACACCATATATTTT
CDR3 length: 18; clone size: few; J gene: TRBJ2-3; V gene: TRBV9; D gene: TRBD2; CDR3 protein: CASSAGLAGHFITDTQYF; CDR3 DNA: TGTGCCAGCAGCGCTGGACTAGCGGGCCACTTCATCACAGATACGCAGTATTTT
CDR3 length: 15; clone size: .; J gene: TRBJ2-2; V gene: TRBV5-1; D gene: TRBD1; CDR3 protein: CASSTRDRATGELFF; CDR3 DNA: TGCGCCAGCAGCACCCGGGACAGGGCCACCGGGGAGCTGTTTTTT
CDR3 length: 16; clone size: .; J gene: TRBJ2-2; V gene: TRBV4-3; D gene: .; CDR3 protein: CASSQGQGGNTGELFF; CDR3 DNA: TGCGCCAGCAGCCAAGGGCAGGGGGGCAACACCGGGGAGCTGTTTTTT
CDR3 length: 12; clone size: few; J gene: TRBJ1-1; V gene: TRBV6-2/TRBV6-3; D gene: .; CDR3 protein: CASRPFNTEAFF; CDR3 DNA: TGTGCCAGCCGGCCCTTCAACACTGAAGCTTTCTTT
CDR3 length: 13; clone size: few; J gene: TRBJ1-1; V gene: TRBV6-1; D gene: TRBD1; CDR3 protein: CASRDRTNTEAFF; CDR3 DNA: TGTGCCAGCAGGGACAGGACGAACACTGAAGCTTTCTTT
CDR3 length: 14; clone size: few; J gene: TRBJ1-2; V gene: TRBV7-2; D gene: .; CDR3 protein: CASSFGGASYGYTF; CDR3 DNA: TGTGCCAGCAGCTTCGGGGGGGCTTCCTATGGCTACACCTTC
CDR3 length: 13; clone size: .; J gene: TRBJ2-2; V gene: TRBV7-9; D gene: .; CDR3 protein: CASSRGVGGELFF; CDR3 DNA: TGTGCCAGCAGCCGAGGGGTTGGCGGGGAGCTGTTTTTT